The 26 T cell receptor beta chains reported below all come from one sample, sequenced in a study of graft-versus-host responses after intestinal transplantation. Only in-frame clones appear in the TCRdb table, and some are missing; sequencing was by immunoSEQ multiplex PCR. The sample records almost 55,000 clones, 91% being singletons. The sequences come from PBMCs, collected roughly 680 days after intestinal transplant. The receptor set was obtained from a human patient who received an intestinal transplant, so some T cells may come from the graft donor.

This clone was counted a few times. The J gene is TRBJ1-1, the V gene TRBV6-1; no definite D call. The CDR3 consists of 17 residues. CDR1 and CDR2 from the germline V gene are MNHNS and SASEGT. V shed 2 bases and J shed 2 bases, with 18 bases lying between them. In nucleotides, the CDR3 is TGTGCCAGCAGTGAAAAGCGGCCTCTAAGTGCCAACACTGAAGCTTTCTTT. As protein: CASSEKRPLSANTEAFF.

CDR3 residues: CASSSGLAGGSTDTQYF. CDR3 DNA sequence: TGTGCCAGCAGTTCCGGACTAGCGGGGGGTAGCACAGATACGCAGTATTTT. V gene TRBV6-4 combines with J gene TRBJ2-3; 14 bases map to TRBD2. The CDR3 spans 17 residues. With V trimmed by 5 bases and J by 0 bases, 4 bases remained unmatched. Germline V CDR1 and CDR2: MRHNA, SNTAGT.

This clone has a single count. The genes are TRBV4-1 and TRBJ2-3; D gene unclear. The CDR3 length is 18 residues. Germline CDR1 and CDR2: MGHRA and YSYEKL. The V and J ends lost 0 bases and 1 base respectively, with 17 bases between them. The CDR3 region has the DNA TGCGCCAGCAGCCAAGAGAGGAGCTTTACCCTCCGCACAGATACGCAGTATTTT. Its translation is CASSQERSFTLRTDTQYF.

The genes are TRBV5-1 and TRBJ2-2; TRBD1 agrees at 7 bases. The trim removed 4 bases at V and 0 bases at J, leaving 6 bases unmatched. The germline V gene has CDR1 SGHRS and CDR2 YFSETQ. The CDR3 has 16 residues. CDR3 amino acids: CASSPRGQSNTGELFF. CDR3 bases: TGCGCCAGCAGCCCCCGGGGACAGTCGAACACCGGGGAGCTGTTTTTT.

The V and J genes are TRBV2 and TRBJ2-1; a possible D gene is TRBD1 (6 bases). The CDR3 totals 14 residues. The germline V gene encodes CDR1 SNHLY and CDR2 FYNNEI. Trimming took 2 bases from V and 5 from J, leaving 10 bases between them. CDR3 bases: TGTGCCAGCAGTGAACGGACAGAAGACAATGAGCAGTTCTTC. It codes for CASSERTEDNEQFF.

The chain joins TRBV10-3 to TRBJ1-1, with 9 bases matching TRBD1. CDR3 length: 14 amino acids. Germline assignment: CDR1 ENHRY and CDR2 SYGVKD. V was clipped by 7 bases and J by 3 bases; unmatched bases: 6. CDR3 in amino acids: CAITDRGRDTEAFF. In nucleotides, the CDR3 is TGTGCCATCACTGACAGGGGGAGGGACACTGAAGCTTTCTTT.

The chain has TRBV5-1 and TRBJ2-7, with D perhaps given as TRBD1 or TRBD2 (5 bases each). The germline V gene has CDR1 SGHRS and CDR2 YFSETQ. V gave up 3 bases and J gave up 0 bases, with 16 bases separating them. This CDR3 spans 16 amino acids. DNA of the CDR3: TGCGCCAGCAGCTCATCCGGGACCCTCAGCTCCTACGAGCAGTACTTC. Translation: CASSSSGTLSSYEQYF.

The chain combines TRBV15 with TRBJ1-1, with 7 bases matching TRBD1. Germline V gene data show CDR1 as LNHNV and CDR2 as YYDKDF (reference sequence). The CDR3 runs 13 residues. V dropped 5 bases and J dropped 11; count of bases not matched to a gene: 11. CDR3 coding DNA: TGTGCCACCAGCTCATCCTCCAGGGGGTGGGCTTTCTTT. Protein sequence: CATSSSSRGWAFF.

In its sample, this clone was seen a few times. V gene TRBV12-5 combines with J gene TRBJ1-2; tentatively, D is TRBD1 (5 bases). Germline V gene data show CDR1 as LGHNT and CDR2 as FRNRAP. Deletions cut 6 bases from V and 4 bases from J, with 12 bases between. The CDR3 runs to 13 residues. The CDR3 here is CASGPDSGYGYTF. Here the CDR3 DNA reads TGTGCTAGTGGCCCTGACAGCGGCTATGGCTACACCTTC.

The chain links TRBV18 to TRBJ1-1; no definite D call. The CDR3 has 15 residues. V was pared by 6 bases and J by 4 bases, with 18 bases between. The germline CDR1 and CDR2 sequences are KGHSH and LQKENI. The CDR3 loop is CASSSAVAGSTEAFF. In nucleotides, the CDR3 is TGTGCCAGCTCTTCGGCAGTAGCGGGGAGCACTGAAGCTTTCTTT.

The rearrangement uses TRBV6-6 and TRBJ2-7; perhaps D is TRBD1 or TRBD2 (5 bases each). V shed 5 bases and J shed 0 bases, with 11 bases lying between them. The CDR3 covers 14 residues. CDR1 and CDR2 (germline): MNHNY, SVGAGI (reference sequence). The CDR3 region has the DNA TGTGCCAGCAGTGACCCAGGGACCTCCTACGAGCAGTACTTC. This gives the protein CASSDPGTSYEQYF.

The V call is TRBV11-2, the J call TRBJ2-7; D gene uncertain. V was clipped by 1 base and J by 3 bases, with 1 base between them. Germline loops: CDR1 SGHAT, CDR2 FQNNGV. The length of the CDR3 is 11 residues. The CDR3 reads CASSLVYEQYF. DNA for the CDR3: TGTGCCAGCAGCTTAGTCTACGAGCAGTACTTC.

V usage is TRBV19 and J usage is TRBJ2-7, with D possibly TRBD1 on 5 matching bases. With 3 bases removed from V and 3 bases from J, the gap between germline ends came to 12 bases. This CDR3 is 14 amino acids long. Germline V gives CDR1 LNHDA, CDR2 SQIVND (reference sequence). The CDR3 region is CASSMSRQGYEQYF. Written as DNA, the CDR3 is TGTGCCAGTAGTATGAGTAGGCAGGGCTACGAGCAGTACTTC.

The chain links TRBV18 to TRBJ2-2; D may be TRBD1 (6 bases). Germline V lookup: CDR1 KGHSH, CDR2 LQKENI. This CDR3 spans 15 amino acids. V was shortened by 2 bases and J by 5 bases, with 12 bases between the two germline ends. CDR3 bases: TGTGCCAGCTCACCAGGCCGACAGGCGACCGGGGAGCTGTTTTTT. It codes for CASSPGRQATGELFF.

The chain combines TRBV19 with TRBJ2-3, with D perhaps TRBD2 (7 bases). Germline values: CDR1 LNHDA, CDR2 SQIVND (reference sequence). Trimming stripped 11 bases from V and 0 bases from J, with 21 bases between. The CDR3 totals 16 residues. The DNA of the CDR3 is TGTGCCTCTAACGAGCCGGGGGGCCGGAGCACAGATACGCAGTATTTT. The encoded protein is CASNEPGGRSTDTQYF.

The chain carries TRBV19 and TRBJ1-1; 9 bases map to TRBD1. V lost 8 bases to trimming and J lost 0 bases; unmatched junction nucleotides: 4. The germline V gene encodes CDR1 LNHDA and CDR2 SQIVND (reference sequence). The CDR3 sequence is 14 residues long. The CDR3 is CASYRTGVNTEAFF. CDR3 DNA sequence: TGTGCCAGTTATCGGACAGGGGTGAACACTGAAGCTTTCTTT.

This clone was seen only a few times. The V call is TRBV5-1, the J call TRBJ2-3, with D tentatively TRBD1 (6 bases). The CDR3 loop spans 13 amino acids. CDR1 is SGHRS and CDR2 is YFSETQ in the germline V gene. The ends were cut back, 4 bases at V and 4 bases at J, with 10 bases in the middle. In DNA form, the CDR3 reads TGCGCCAGCAGCGGACAGTCCCCAGATACGCAGTATTTT. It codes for CASSGQSPDTQYF.

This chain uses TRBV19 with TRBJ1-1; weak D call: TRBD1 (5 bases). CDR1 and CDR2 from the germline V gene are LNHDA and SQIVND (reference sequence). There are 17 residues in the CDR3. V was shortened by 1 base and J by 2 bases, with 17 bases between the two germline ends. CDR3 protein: CASSIGPLKGVNTEAFF. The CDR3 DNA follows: TGTGCCAGTAGTATAGGGCCTCTCAAAGGGGTTAACACTGAAGCTTTCTTT.

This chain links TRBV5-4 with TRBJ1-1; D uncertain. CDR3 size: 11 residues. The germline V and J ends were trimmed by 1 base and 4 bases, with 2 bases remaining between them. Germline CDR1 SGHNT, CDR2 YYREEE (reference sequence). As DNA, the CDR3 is TGTGCCAGCAGCTTGAGCACTGAAGCTTTCTTT. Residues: CASSLSTEAFF. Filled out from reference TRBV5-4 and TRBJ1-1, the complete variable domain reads ETGVTQSPTHLIKTRGQQVTLRCSSQSGHNTVSWYQQALGQGPQFIFQYYREEENGRGNFPPRFSGLQFPNYSSELNVNALELDDSALYLCASSLSTEAFFGQGTRLTVV.

For the CDR3, the DNA is TGTGCCAGCAGTGGGGGAACCGGGACTCCCTACGAGCAGTACTTC. This codes for CASSGGTGTPYEQYF. The genes are TRBV6-1 and TRBJ2-7; the D gene is possibly TRBD2 (6 bases). The V end was cut by 4 bases, the J end by 2 bases, with 15 bases between. Germline CDR1 reads MNHNS; CDR2 reads SASEGT. The CDR3 is made up of 15 amino acids.

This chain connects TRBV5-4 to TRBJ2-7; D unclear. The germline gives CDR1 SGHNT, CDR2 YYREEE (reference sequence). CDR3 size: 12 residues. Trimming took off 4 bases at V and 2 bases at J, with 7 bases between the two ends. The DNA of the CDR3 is TGTGCCAGCAGCGGATCCGCCTACGAGCAGTACTTC. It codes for CASSGSAYEQYF. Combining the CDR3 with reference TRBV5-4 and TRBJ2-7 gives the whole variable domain ETGVTQSPTHLIKTRGQQVTLRCSSQSGHNTVSWYQQALGQGPQFIFQYYREEENGRGNFPPRFSGLQFPNYSSELNVNALELDDSALYLCASSGSAYEQYFGPGTRLTVT.

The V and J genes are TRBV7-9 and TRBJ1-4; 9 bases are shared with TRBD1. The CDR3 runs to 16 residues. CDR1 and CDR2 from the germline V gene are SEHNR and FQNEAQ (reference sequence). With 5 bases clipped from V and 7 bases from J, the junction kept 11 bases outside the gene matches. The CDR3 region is CASSPAGTGRGEKLFF. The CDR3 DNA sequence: TGTGCCAGCAGCCCAGCGGGGACAGGGAGAGGTGAAAAACTGTTTTTT.

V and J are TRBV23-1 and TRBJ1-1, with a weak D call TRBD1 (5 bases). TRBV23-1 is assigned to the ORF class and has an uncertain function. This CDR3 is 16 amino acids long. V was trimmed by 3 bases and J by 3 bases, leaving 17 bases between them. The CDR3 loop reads CASSQTGTSEDTEAFF. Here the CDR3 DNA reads TGCGCCAGCAGTCAGACCGGGACCTCAGAGGACACTGAAGCTTTCTTT.

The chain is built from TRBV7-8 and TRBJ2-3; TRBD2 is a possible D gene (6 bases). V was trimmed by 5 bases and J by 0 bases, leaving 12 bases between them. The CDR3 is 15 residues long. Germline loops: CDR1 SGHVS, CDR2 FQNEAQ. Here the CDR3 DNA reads TGTGCCAGCAGCCAATTTGGGACTAGCACAGATACGCAGTATTTT. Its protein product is CASSQFGTSTDTQYF.

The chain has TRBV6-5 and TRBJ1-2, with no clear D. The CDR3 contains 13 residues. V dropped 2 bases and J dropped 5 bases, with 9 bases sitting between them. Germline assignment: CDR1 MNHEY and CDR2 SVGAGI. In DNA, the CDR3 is TGTGCCAGCAGTTACGGCCTTGTATATGGCTACACCTTC. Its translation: CASSYGLVYGYTF.

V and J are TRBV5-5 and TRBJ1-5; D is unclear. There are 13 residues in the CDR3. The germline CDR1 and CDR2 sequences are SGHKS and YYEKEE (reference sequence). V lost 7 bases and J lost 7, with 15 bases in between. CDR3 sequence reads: CASASRAAQPQHF. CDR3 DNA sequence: TGTGCCAGCGCCTCGAGGGCGGCGCAGCCCCAGCATTTT.